Listed here are 18 T cell receptor beta chains from one sample, sequenced in a study of a mutant IDH1 vaccine in newly diagnosed glioma. These receptors have no identified antigens. Only in-frame clones appear in the TCRdb table, and some are missing; sequencing was by immunoSEQ multiplex PCR. Among 50,000 to 65,000 clones listed, 86% were seen once. Stated time point: week 35, safety follow-up. Topical imiquimod accompanied each vaccine dose, which consisted of 300 ug of mutant IDH1 20-mer peptide. The sample was PBMCs, taken from a glioma patient whose treatment included an IDH1 peptide vaccine. The origin of the receptors is a man aged 35-49 years with glioma.

The chain combines TRBV19 with TRBJ1-2; 7 bases match TRBD1. Trimming cost V 3 bases and J 4 bases; bases outside gene matches: 5. The germline gives CDR1 LNHDA, CDR2 SQIVND (reference sequence). The CDR3 extends over 14 amino acids. The CDR3 bases are TGTGCCAGTAGTATGAGGGACAGTCCCTATGGCTACACCTTC. Translated: CASSMRDSPYGYTF.

The chain couples TRBV6-1 to TRBJ1-5; the D is unclear. In germline, CDR1 is MNHNS, CDR2 SASEGT. Trimming stripped 7 bases from V and 0 bases from J, with 10 bases between. CDR3 length: 14 amino acids. Written as DNA, the CDR3 is TGTGCCAGCAAGATTGCCGGTAGCAATCAGCCCCAGCATTTT. This encodes CASKIAGSNQPQHF.

This chain uses TRBV18 with TRBJ2-7, with D perhaps TRBD1 (6 bases). Trimming took off 3 bases at V and 2 bases at J, with 11 bases between the two ends. The CDR3 sequence is 14 residues long. Germline values: CDR1 KGHSH, CDR2 LQKENI. CDR3 nucleotides: TGTGCCAGCTCACCGGGCAGGGGCACCTACGAGCAGTACTTC. As protein: CASSPGRGTYEQYF.

The genes are TRBV29-1 and TRBJ1-2; D is unresolved. Germline values: CDR1 SQVTM, CDR2 ANQGSEA. This CDR3 is built from 12 residues. The V and J ends lost 0 bases and 4 bases respectively, with 6 bases between them. In DNA form, the CDR3 reads TGCAGCGTTGAAGATAGTGTCTATGGCTACACCTTC. Protein: CSVEDSVYGYTF.

This chain joins TRBV5-1 and TRBJ2-3, with 14 bases identical to TRBD2. CDR3 length equals 18 residues. Germline-derived CDR1 and CDR2 are SGHRS and YFSETQ. J lost 0 bases, V lost 4 bases, and 7 bases had no gene match. CDR3 coding DNA: TGCGCCAGCAGCCCGGGACTAGCGGGAGCTGGAAGCACAGATACGCAGTATTTT. Its translation is CASSPGLAGAGSTDTQYF.

V is TRBV25-1 and J is TRBJ1-2, with D hard to call. V lost 4 bases and J 4 bases, leaving 7 bases between the germline ends. Looked up from germline, CDR1 is MGHDK and CDR2 is SYGVNS. This CDR3 comprises 12 residues. The CDR3 protein is CASSVDGYGYTF. Written as DNA, the CDR3 is TGTGCCAGCAGTGTGGACGGCTATGGCTACACCTTC.

This clone was recorded only once. The chain is built from TRBV6-6 and TRBJ2-1; no clear D. Germline V gene data show CDR1 as MNHNY and CDR2 as SVGAGI (reference sequence). CDR3 size: 13 residues. The V end lost 0 bases, the J end lost 10 bases, and 10 bases lay between the germline ends. CDR3 region: CASSYSRSGEQFF. In nucleotides, the CDR3 is TGTGCCAGCAGTTACTCGAGGTCCGGGGAGCAGTTCTTC.

The chain links TRBV19 to TRBJ2-3; D might be TRBD1 or TRBD2, each matching 6 bases. The CDR3 spans 16 residues. V lost 5 bases and J 2 bases, leaving 17 bases between the germline ends. In germline, CDR1 is LNHDA, CDR2 SQIVND (reference sequence). In nucleotides, the CDR3 is TGTGCCAGTAGTGACCAGGGGCGGGATTTCACAGATACGCAGTATTTT. As protein: CASSDQGRDFTDTQYF.

The V call is TRBV6-1, the J call TRBJ2-1; 9 bases align to TRBD2. Looked up from germline, CDR1 is MNHNS and CDR2 is SASEGT. The CDR3 covers 17 residues. Trimming removed 1 base from V and 5 bases from J; junction bases left unmatched: 9. This CDR3 reads CASSEGLAVGLNNEQFF. The CDR3 nucleotides are TGTGCCAGCAGTGAAGGACTAGCGGTCGGCCTCAACAATGAGCAGTTCTTC.

The chain has TRBV25-1 and TRBJ2-2; tentative D call: TRBD2 (5 bases). V was shortened by 8 bases and J by 5 bases, with 15 bases between the two germline ends. The CDR3 is 14 residues long. The germline V gene encodes CDR1 MGHDK and CDR2 SYGVNS. The DNA of the CDR3 is TGTGCCAGCCCGGAGAGGGTTCAAACCGGGGAGCTGTTTTTT. Translating gives CASPERVQTGELFF. The whole variable domain, remainder taken from reference TRBV25-1 and TRBJ2-2, is EADIYQTPRYLVIGTGKKITLECSQTMGHDKMYWYQQDPGMELHLIHYSYGVNSTEKGDLSSESTVSRIRTEHFPLTLESARPSHTSQYLCASPERVQTGELFFGEGSRLTVL.

CDR3 in amino acids: CASSSRPGTYEQYF. Here the CDR3 DNA reads TGTGCCAGCAGCTCCCGACCCGGCACCTACGAGCAGTACTTC. The gene calls are TRBV7-6 and TRBJ2-7; D is undetermined. Trimming left V 4 bases short and J 2 bases short, with 12 bases between. Germline lookup yields CDR1 SGHVS and CDR2 FNYEAQ. This CDR3 region has 14 residues.

This clone came up once. This chain links TRBV19 with TRBJ2-3; D is undetermined. Between the trimmed V and J ends, which lost 4 bases and 4 bases, there was a span of 3 bases. Germline CDR1 is LNHDA and CDR2 is SQIVND (reference sequence). This CDR3 region has 11 residues. The DNA for the CDR3 is TGTGCCAGTAGTACTGCAGATACGCAGTATTTT. Protein: CASSTADTQYF.

The chain is built from TRBV27 and TRBJ2-7, with TRBD2 matching 13 bases. CDR3 size: 19 residues. With V trimmed by 5 bases and J by 4 bases, 17 bases remained unmatched. The germline V gene encodes CDR1 MNHEY and CDR2 SMNVEV (reference sequence). The DNA for the CDR3 is TGTGCCAGCAGTCCGGGGACAGCATGGACTAGCGGGAGTCGGTACGAGCAGTACTTC. It is translated as CASSPGTAWTSGSRYEQYF.

The chain couples TRBV7-8 to TRBJ2-5, with 11 bases fitting TRBD2. V lost 4 bases, J lost 1 base, and 5 bases stayed unmatched. The CDR3 is 16 residues long. Per the germline V gene, CDR1 is SGHVS and CDR2 is FQNEAQ. The CDR3 loop reads CASSSLGTSGQETQYF. The CDR3 DNA is TGTGCCAGCAGCTCCCTCGGGACTAGCGGCCAAGAGACCCAGTACTTC.

The rearrangement uses TRBV7-2 and TRBJ1-1, with D perhaps TRBD1 (5 bases). Germline values: CDR1 SGHTA, CDR2 FQGNSA. The germline V and J ends were trimmed by 6 bases and 2 bases, with 10 bases remaining between them. This CDR3 region has 13 residues. As DNA, the CDR3 is TGTGCCAGCAGGTTTCAGGGAAACACTGAAGCTTTCTTT. Translating gives CASRFQGNTEAFF. Full variable domain (outside the CDR3, taken from reference TRBV7-2 and TRBJ1-1): GAGVSQSPSNKVTEKGKDVELRCDPISGHTALYWYRQSLGQGLEFLIYFQGNSAPDKSGLPSDRFSAERTGGSVSTLTIQRTQQEDSAVYLCASRFQGNTEAFFGQGTRLTVV.

The chain joins TRBV4-2 to TRBJ2-7; possibly TRBD2 for D (6 bases). In germline, CDR1 is LGHNA, CDR2 YNFKEQ. The CDR3 has 19 amino acids. Deletions cut 4 bases from V and 3 bases from J, with 28 bases between. CDR3 DNA: TGTGCCAGCAGCCCCCTCCTGGGTAGCGGAGCCTTGGGAGTCTACGAGCAGTACTTC. Its translation: CASSPLLGSGALGVYEQYF.

The chain combines TRBV7-6 with TRBJ1-1; D is unresolved. Germline lookup yields CDR1 SGHVS and CDR2 FNYEAQ. V was cut by 2 bases and J by 1 base, with 5 bases left in between. The CDR3 is 13 amino acids. For the CDR3, the DNA is TGTGCCAGCAGCTTACAAAGGAACACTGAAGCTTTCTTT. Translation gives CASSLQRNTEAFF.

In its sample, this clone was seen once. The V call is TRBV5-1, the J call TRBJ2-1; perhaps TRBD2 as D (5 bases). The germline gives CDR1 SGHRS, CDR2 YFSETQ. CDR3 length: 15 amino acids. Trimming pared 3 bases from V and 4 bases from J, leaving 14 bases between. CDR3 loop: CASSSPTSRYNEQFF. CDR3 bases: TGCGCCAGCAGCTCCCCCACTAGTAGGTACAATGAGCAGTTCTTC.